The 4 T cell receptor beta chains given below trace back to one sample, sequenced in a study of T cell responses to AZD1222 COVID-19 vaccine. Repertoires were generated with immunoSEQ multiplex PCR, while TCRdb's copy carries only in-frame clones and drops some. The sample yields 100,000 to 150,000 clones, more than 70% seen once. The sample in question was peripheral blood, obtained on day 0 of AZD1222 vaccination. The receptors shown here come from an adult in good health.

The chain employs TRBV3-1 (or the pseudogene TRBV3-2) and TRBJ2-2; a possible D gene is TRBD2 (5 bases). The CDR3 length is 17 residues. Trimming shortened V by 7 bases and J by 9 bases, and 27 bases separated the two germline ends. CDR1 is LGHDT, CDR2 YNNKEL, per germline (reference sequence). The CDR3 loop is CASTRESGGWLRRELFF. DNA of the CDR3: TGTGCCAGCACCCGCGAGAGTGGCGGGTGGTTAAGGAGGGAGCTGTTTTTT.

V usage is TRBV5-1 and J usage is TRBJ1-1; TRBD1 is a possible D gene (6 bases). Trimming removed 0 bases at V and 9 bases at J, with 18 bases between. Germline CDR1 is SGHRS and CDR2 is YFSETQ. CDR3 size: 15 residues. The CDR3: CASSLDSRDTRQAFF. The CDR3 coding sequence is TGCGCCAGCAGCTTGGATTCCCGGGACACGAGGCAAGCTTTCTTT.

The CDR3, as DNA: TGTGCCACCAGCATAGTACACAGGGCCAAGGCTGGCTACACCTTC. Translation: CATSIVHRAKAGYTF. This sequence joins TRBV15 and TRBJ1-2; TRBD1 is a possible D gene (6 bases). V was cut by 4 bases and J by 7 bases, with 19 bases left in between. In germline, CDR1 is LNHNV, CDR2 YYDKDF (reference sequence). This CDR3 spans 15 amino acids.

This rearrangement joins TRBV28 to TRBJ2-4; D possibly matches TRBD1 or TRBD2 (5 bases each). The CDR3 loop spans 14 amino acids. V lost 7 bases, J lost 1 base, and 11 bases lay in between. Germline lookup yields CDR1 MDHEN and CDR2 SYDVKM. The CDR3 loop is CASNGGSAKNIQYF. In DNA, the CDR3 is TGTGCCAGCAATGGGGGTTCGGCCAAAAACATTCAGTACTTC.